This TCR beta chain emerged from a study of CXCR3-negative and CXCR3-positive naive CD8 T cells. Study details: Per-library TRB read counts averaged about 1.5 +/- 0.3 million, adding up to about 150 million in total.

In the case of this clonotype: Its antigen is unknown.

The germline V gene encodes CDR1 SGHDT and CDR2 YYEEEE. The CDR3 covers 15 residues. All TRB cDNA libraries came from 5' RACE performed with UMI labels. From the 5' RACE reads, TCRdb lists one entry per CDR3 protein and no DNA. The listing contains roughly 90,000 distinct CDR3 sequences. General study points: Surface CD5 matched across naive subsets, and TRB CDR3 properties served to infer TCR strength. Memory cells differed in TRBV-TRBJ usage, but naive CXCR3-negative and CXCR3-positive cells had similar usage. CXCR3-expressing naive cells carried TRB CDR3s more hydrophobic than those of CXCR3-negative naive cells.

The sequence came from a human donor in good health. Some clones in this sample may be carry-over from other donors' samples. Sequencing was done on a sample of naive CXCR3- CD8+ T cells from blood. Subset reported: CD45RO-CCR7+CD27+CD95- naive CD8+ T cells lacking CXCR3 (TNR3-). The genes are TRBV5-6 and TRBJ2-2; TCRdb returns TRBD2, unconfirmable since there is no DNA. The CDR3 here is CASSLRGLYTGELFF.